The text below deals with one T cell receptor beta chain. Its antigen remains undetermined. Per-base quality was not reported, and no clone a single base away is much larger than it. This entry belongs to a study of blood T cell repertoires in COVID-19 (dated by TCRdb to 2019 to 2021). In the study overall: The collaborator samples originated in the United States, Italy and Spain and spanned the acute and convalescent phases of COVID-19. The samples were drawn from two sources: the first 160 participants of the ongoing ImmuneRACE study, and 1,254 subjects contributed by 6 global collaborators. Where HLA class I and class II types were available, the types were taken from metadata supplied by the sample provider, not from assay-based typing. The sample metadata nearly always contained a de-identified subject ID, COVID-19 status, age in years and sex. The material from the prospective study consisted of cDNA or gDNA derived from T cells, B-cell-depleted T cells, or PBMCs. Subjects who had been exposed to COVID-19, were actively infected with it, or had recovered from it provided the deeply sampled blood TCRbeta repertoires that made up the dataset. The repertoires were made available in a free public database intended to serve as a resource for research on the immune response to SARS-CoV-2.

TCRbeta CDR3 regions were amplified from genomic DNA by means of the immunoSEQ Assay, a bias-controlled multiplex PCR. As for the authors' bioinformatics: Within the assay, amplification of reference gene primers was used to estimate how many nucleated cells each sample contained. Sequence reads were collapsed and filtered to measure the absolute abundance of every unique TCRbeta CDR3 rearrangement. For each sample, productive Simpson clonality was calculated as the square root of Simpson's diversity index over productive rearrangements. Imported from immuneACCESS, the table was reduced by TCRdb to in-frame sequences with V and J called. These copies leave out some clones; in studies compared against another copy, an unresolved V gene accounts for under half, and the cause of the remainder is not known. Clonal size and the V and J genes are those of that table, whereas D and trimming came from the DNA. For this sample the table gives some 200,000 clones, of which less than 95% were detected only once. The ten biggest clones cover 0.6% to 0.9% of the sample.

What the research found in general, with its limitations: Clinical and demographic metadata were provided uncurated, with the amount varying by source and participant.

One collaborating source in Seattle enrolled patients during active infection and followed them longitudinally through the course of disease. Whole blood was collected in K2EDTA tubes by collaborating institutions according to the institutions' own protocols. For TCRbeta analysis, collaborators shipped samples in one of three forms: frozen whole blood, isolated PBMCs, or DNA extracted from either of those sample types. V gives up 5 bases and J gives up 5 bases, and the segment between their germline ends measures 18 bases. The CDR3, cysteine through phenylalanine, is 15 amino acids long. Kept here is only the CDR3 DNA, which spans 45 bases and is read in frame from base 1. CDR1 and CDR2, per the germline V gene (reference sequence), are SEHNR and FQNEAQ.

The sequencing input was peripheral blood. The chain employs TRBV7-9 and TRBJ1-2; no D gene call is confident. The receptor was isolated from a man aged 30-40 years with COVID-19, enrolled during active disease. The CDR3 reads as follows: CASSPDRLIGYGYTF. The nucleotide sequence reads TGTGCCAGCAGCCCGGATCGACTTATTGGGTATGGCTACACCTTC.